This TCR beta chain is drawn from a study of T cells in Graves' hyperthyroidism and ophthalmopathy. Losses at the gene ends were 4 bases for V and 4 bases for J; bases not matched to a gene: 7. Germline V CDR1 and CDR2: SEHNR, FQNEAQ (reference sequence). CDR3 length equals 15 residues. The TCR beta CDR3 regions underwent amplification using RNA transcripts as the source. HTBI primers drove first-round RT-PCR of the TCR CDR3. TCRdb ran MiXCR on the multiplex PCR reads and lists one entry per CDR3 protein. Here the sample spans hundreds of thousands of distinct CDR3 sequences, about a sixth being singletons. This clonotype was recorded at least ten times.

The sample was blood. The V call is TRBV7-9, the J call TRBJ1-5; 7 positions match TRBD1. This TCR was recovered from a woman aged 25-40 years with Graves' hyperthyroidism. CDR3 protein: CASSSRGGPNQPQHF. DNA for the CDR3: TGTGCCAGCAGCTCCCGAGGGGGCCCTAATCAGCCCCAGCATTTT.